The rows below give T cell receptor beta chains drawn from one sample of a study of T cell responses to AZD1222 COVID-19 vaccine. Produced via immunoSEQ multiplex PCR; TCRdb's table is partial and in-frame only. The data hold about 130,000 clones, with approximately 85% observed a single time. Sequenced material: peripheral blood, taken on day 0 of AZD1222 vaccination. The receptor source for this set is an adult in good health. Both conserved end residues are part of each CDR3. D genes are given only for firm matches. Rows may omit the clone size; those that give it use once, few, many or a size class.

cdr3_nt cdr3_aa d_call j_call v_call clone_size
TGCGCCAGCAGTGAAAGGAGCCACGGGGAGCTGTTTTTT CASSERSHGELFF - TRBJ2-2 TRBV10-1 -
TGTGCCAAGAGCGGAGCGGGAGGGCTGGAGTATGAGCAGTTCTTC CAKSGAGGLEYEQFF TRBD2 TRBJ2-1 TRBV2 -
TGTGCCAGCAGTGCGGGGGTAAAGGACTATGGCTACACCTTC CASSAGVKDYGYTF - TRBJ1-2 TRBV25-1 -
TGCGCCAGCAGCCAAGATGGGGTAGCGTCCGGGGAGCTGTTTTTT CASSQDGVASGELFF - TRBJ2-2 TRBV4-1 -
TGTGCCAGCAGTGAAGCTTTAGACTACTACAATGAGCAGTTCTTC CASSEALDYYNEQFF - TRBJ2-1 TRBV6-1 -
TGTGCCAGCAGTTTAATGGGGGGTCAGCCCCAGCATTTT CASSLMGGQPQHF - TRBJ1-5 TRBV12-3/TRBV12-4 -
TGCGCCAGCAGCCAAGGACTAGCGGGGGTGAACACCGGGGAGCTGTTTTTT CASSQGLAGVNTGELFF TRBD2 TRBJ2-2 TRBV4-3 -
TGTGCCAGCTCACCAGCGGGGACAGTGAACACTGAAGCTTTCTTT CASSPAGTVNTEAFF TRBD1 TRBJ1-1 TRBV18 -
TGTGCCAGCAGCCCTCTGGACGGATTTCTCGGGGATGGCTACACCTTC CASSPLDGFLGDGYTF - TRBJ1-2 TRBV7-9 -
TGCAGTGCTAGTGAAGGCCGGCGCGTTTTAGAGACCCAGTACTTC CSASEGRRVLETQYF - TRBJ2-5 TRBV20-1 -
TGTGCCTGGAGTGTAAATCAGGATTCACCCCTCCACTTT CAWSVNQDSPLHF - TRBJ1-6 TRBV30 -
TGCGCCAGCGGGACCGGGACAGGGGAAGATACGCAGTATTTT CASGTGTGEDTQYF TRBD1 TRBJ2-3 TRBV5-1 -
TGTGCCAGCTCACCCCCGAAGGGTTATGGGAACACTGAAGCTTTCTTT CASSPPKGYGNTEAFF - TRBJ1-1 TRBV18 -
TGTGCCAGCAGCTTACGGCGGGAGAGCACAGATACGCAGTATTTT CASSLRRESTDTQYF TRBD2 TRBJ2-3 TRBV11-3 -
TGCAGCGCCCCCTCTAGGGTGAACACTGAAGCTTTCTTT CSAPSRVNTEAFF - TRBJ1-1 TRBV29-1 once
TGCGCCAGCAGCCAAGAATTGGACCCTCAGCCCCAGCATTTT CASSQELDPQPQHF - TRBJ1-5 TRBV4-1 -
TGTGCCAGTAGTATTCAATCCCCTACCTCCGATGGCTACACCTTC CASSIQSPTSDGYTF - TRBJ1-2 TRBV19 once
TGTGCCAGCAGTGAAGAGGGTAGGAGGCTGTTTTTT CASSEEGRRLFF - TRBJ1-4 TRBV6-1 -
TGTGCCAGCAGGTTGGGAACGGTCGAGCAGTACTTC CASRLGTVEQYF - TRBJ2-7 TRBV27 -
TGTGCCAGCAGCCGCCGGACAGGGGAAGCAGATACGCAGTATTTT CASSRRTGEADTQYF TRBD1 TRBJ2-3 TRBV3-1/TRBV3-2 -
TGTGCCAGCAGCGTAGCGGGGGGCCCAAGGTACAATGAGCAGTTCTTC CASSVAGGPRYNEQFF TRBD2 TRBJ2-1 TRBV7-2 -
TGTGCCAGTAGGGAAGTAGGGACAGTTCAAGAGACCCAGTACTTC CASREVGTVQETQYF TRBD1 TRBJ2-5 TRBV19 -
TGTGCCAGCAGCTTCCACAAGACACTACTCTATAATTCACCCCTCCACTTT CASSFHKTLLYNSPLHF - TRBJ1-6 TRBV7-3 -
TGCGCCAGCACCTTCGATCCCCAGGGAGCGGAGACCCAGTACTTC CASTFDPQGAETQYF - TRBJ2-5 TRBV5-1 -
TGTGCCAGCCCCGTCTCTCGCGGGTACAATGAGCAGTTCTTC CASPVSRGYNEQFF - TRBJ2-1 TRBV7-9 -
TGCAGCGTTGAAGGCCTAGGGGGAAACACCATATATTTT CSVEGLGGNTIYF - TRBJ1-3 TRBV29-1 -
TGTGCCAGCAGCCCACCCGGGGCAGCGAACACTGAAGCTTTCTTT CASSPPGAANTEAFF - TRBJ1-1 TRBV7-9 -
TGCAGCGTTCAGGGGGGTTACAATGAGCAGTTCTTC CSVQGGYNEQFF - TRBJ2-1 TRBV29-1 -
TGTGCCAGCAGCAAGAGGAAGAACGAGCAGTACTTC CASSKRKNEQYF - TRBJ2-7 TRBV7-2 -
TGTGCCAGCAGCGCCCTAACCACATTTAGCAATCAGCCCCAGCATTTT CASSALTTFSNQPQHF - TRBJ1-5 TRBV7-8 -
TGCGCCAGCAGGGCTGGTCCCTCCTACAATGAGCAGTTCTTC CASRAGPSYNEQFF - TRBJ2-1 TRBV5-1 -
TGTGCCAGCAGCGTAGTGGGGGAAGGACAGCCCCAGCATTTT CASSVVGEGQPQHF - TRBJ1-5 TRBV9 -
TGTGCCAGCAGTCGGGACAGGGTGGACCAGCCCCAGCATTTT CASSRDRVDQPQHF TRBD1 TRBJ1-5 TRBV7-9 -
TGTGCCAGCAGTACGCAGGGGGCAGGACAGCCCCAGCATTTT CASSTQGAGQPQHF TRBD1 TRBJ1-5 TRBV6-5 -
TGTGCCAGCGCGACACAGGGGAGTAACTATGGCTACACCTTC CASATQGSNYGYTF TRBD1 TRBJ1-2 TRBV18 -
TGTGCCACCTCGGCAGGGAGGGGCAATCAGCCCCAGCATTTT CATSAGRGNQPQHF - TRBJ1-5 TRBV27 -
TGCAGCATAATCGCAGTAGGTGAAGCTTTCTTT CSIIAVGEAFF - TRBJ1-1 TRBV29-1 -
TGTGCCAGCAGCTTATTTAGTCGGCAGAGCTCCTACAATGAGCAGTTCTTC CASSLFSRQSSYNEQFF - TRBJ2-1 TRBV7-6 -
TGTGCCAGCAGTCCTTGGACAGGCAAGAACACTGAAGCTTTCTTT CASSPWTGKNTEAFF TRBD1 TRBJ1-1 TRBV27 -
TGTGCCAGCAGCCCCGTGGCGGGGGGGATTTACAATGAGCAGTTCTTC CASSPVAGGIYNEQFF TRBD2 TRBJ2-1 TRBV7-6 -
TGTGCCAGCAGTGTAGTCGGTCAGCCCCAGCATTTT CASSVVGQPQHF - TRBJ1-5 TRBV27 few
TGTGCCAGCAGGACCCTGTCTGAGTCCTTCTATGGCTACACCTTC CASRTLSESFYGYTF - TRBJ1-2 TRBV5-4 -
TGTGCCAGCAGCTTGGGTCAGACGAACACCGGGGAGCTGTTTTTT CASSLGQTNTGELFF - TRBJ2-2 TRBV5-8 -
TGTGCCAGCAGACGCGGACTAGGGGGCCACTACGAGCAGTACTTC CASRRGLGGHYEQYF - TRBJ2-7 TRBV27 -
TGTGCCAGCAGCTTGGACAGGGGGCTTGGAAACACCATATATTTT CASSLDRGLGNTIYF TRBD1 TRBJ1-3 TRBV5-4 -
TGTGCCAGCAGCTCCCGACGTAGCGGGAGAGAGACCCAGTACTTC CASSSRRSGRETQYF TRBD2 TRBJ2-5 TRBV7-2 few
TGTGCCAGCAGCTTAGATCTATTTGGCAGCTCCTACGAGCAGTACTTC CASSLDLFGSSYEQYF - TRBJ2-7 TRBV7-9 -
TGTGCCAGCAGCTGGTGGGGGGTCGAGGACACCGGGGAGCTGTTTTTT CASSWWGVEDTGELFF - TRBJ2-2 TRBV5-8 -
TGTGCCAGCAGCCAAACGGGACAGGGGGTAAGGTCCTACGAGCAGTACTTC CASSQTGQGVRSYEQYF TRBD1 TRBJ2-7 TRBV14 -
TGTGCCAGCAGTTACGGCCCCCACAGGGATGGCTACACCTTC CASSYGPHRDGYTF - TRBJ1-2 TRBV6-5 -
TGTGCCAGCAGTTACTCGGCTAGCGGCACCCCCAAGCAGTTCTTC CASSYSASGTPKQFF TRBD2 TRBJ2-1 TRBV6-5 -